The present T cell receptor (beta chain) was sequenced within a study of T cells in Graves' hyperthyroidism and ophthalmopathy. Trimming removed 0 bases from V and 8 bases from J, with 12 bases in between. Germline V gene data show CDR1 as SGHKS and CDR2 as YYEKEE (reference sequence). This CDR3 has 14 amino acids. Authors of the study amplified TCR beta CDR3 regions from RNA transcripts. The HTBI primer set was used in a first-round RT-PCR of the TCR CDR3. One entry per CDR3 protein, called by TCRdb with MiXCR from the multiplex PCR reads. Seen here are under 350,000 distinct CDR3 sequences, around 15% observed once, and the top ten hold roughly 7.9%. General study findings and limits: Ophthalmopathy was model-predicted a median about six months pre-onset. Ophthalmopathy was distinguished from stable hyperthyroidism by 13 V-J signatures.

This clonotype came up many times. Its specificity is not known. The sample taken for sequencing was blood. The V call is TRBV5-5, the J call TRBJ2-1, with D tentatively TRBD2 (5 bases). This clonotype originated in a middle-aged woman with Graves' hyperthyroidism. The CDR3 region has the DNA TGTGCCAGCAGCTTGGCCGGCGGGTCCCATGAGCAGTTCTTC. Amino acid sequence: CASSLAGGSHEQFF.